This TCR beta chain was recovered during a study of T cells in Graves' hyperthyroidism and ophthalmopathy. From more than 9.5 ml of fresh peripheral blood, PBMCs were isolated. Researchers amplified the TCR beta CDR3 regions from RNA transcripts. In the first-round RT-PCR of the TCR CDR3, the HTBI primer set was used. One entry per CDR3 protein, called by TCRdb with MiXCR from the multiplex PCR reads. Of about 300,000 distinct CDR3 sequences in the sample, approximately 16% were seen once. CDR1 and CDR2 (germline): LNHDA, SQIVND (reference sequence). CDR3 length: 13 amino acids. V lost 5 bases, J lost 7 bases, and 12 bases lay in between.

Material for sequencing was blood. The J gene is TRBJ1-5, the V gene TRBV19; no definite D call. This receptor was identified in a man aged 25-45 years with Graves' hyperthyroidism. The CDR3, as DNA: TGTGCCAGTAGTGACCGACTGTTACAGCCCCAGCATTTT. This sequence encodes CASSDRLLQPQHF.